A single sample is the source of the 15 T cell receptor beta chains below, sequenced in a study of blood T cell repertoires in COVID-19. Here immunoSEQ multiplex PCR was the method, and the copy in TCRdb shows in-frame clones only, minus some. The sample comprises 150,000 to 200,000 clones, just over 85% of which are singletons, and roughly 9% rests with the top ten. The sample was PBMCs or T cells enriched from blood (not recorded which). Receptors were obtained from a young woman who had recovered from COVID-19.

This sequence joins TRBV7-6 and TRBJ2-7; TRBD1 matches 7 bases. Germline V gene sequence: CDR1 SGHVS, CDR2 FNYEAQ. The V segment lost 2 bases and the J segment 4 bases; nucleotides outside the gene matches: 8. The CDR3 spans 15 residues. The CDR3 DNA reads TGTGCCAGCAGCTTACGAGGGGGCCAAGGTTACGAGCAGTACTTC. This translates into CASSLRGGQGYEQYF.

The V gene is TRBV9, the J gene TRBJ2-7; no definite D call. Trimming stripped 4 bases from V and 2 bases from J, with 13 bases between. This CDR3 contains 14 residues. Germline V CDR1 and CDR2: SGDLS, YYNGEE. This CDR3 is CASSPSGGTYEQYF. As DNA, the CDR3 is TGTGCCAGCAGCCCGTCTGGCGGAACCTACGAGCAGTACTTC.

This rearrangement joins TRBV11-2 to TRBJ2-5, with 8 bases aligning to TRBD2. Germline trimming cut 3 bases from V and 5 bases from J; bases unmatched to any gene: 8. The CDR3 covers 15 residues. Germline values: CDR1 SGHAT, CDR2 FQNNGV. CDR3 sequence: CASSLGPGLGETQYF. DNA for the CDR3: TGTGCCAGCAGCTTGGGACCGGGACTAGGGGAGACCCAGTACTTC.

This chain uses TRBV27 with TRBJ1-6, with TRBD1 as a possible D gene (6 bases). The CDR3 runs 15 residues. Looked up from germline, CDR1 is MNHEY and CDR2 is SMNVEV (reference sequence). V dropped 3 bases and J dropped 5 bases, with 11 bases sitting between them. CDR3 residues: CASSFSTGDNSPLHF. CDR3 bases: TGTGCCAGCAGTTTTTCGACAGGAGATAATTCACCCCTCCACTTT.

The genes are TRBV10-2 and TRBJ2-7, with D possibly being TRBD2 (6 bases). Germline V gene sequence: CDR1 WSHSY, CDR2 SAAADI. The CDR3 has 12 residues. V was trimmed by 5 bases and J by 6 bases, leaving 11 bases between them. In nucleotides, the CDR3 is TGCGCCAGCAGTCTCGACGGGAGCGAGCAGTACTTC. The encoded protein is CASSLDGSEQYF.

The genes are TRBV18 and TRBJ1-4; perhaps TRBD1 as D (5 bases). Germline lookup yields CDR1 KGHSH and CDR2 LQKENI. CDR3 length equals 13 residues. Trimming took off 1 base at V and 8 bases at J, with 8 bases between the two ends. The CDR3 sequence: CASSPLTDEKLFF. The CDR3 nucleotides are TGTGCCAGCTCACCACTGACAGACGAAAAACTGTTTTTT. Supplemented by reference TRBV18 and TRBJ1-4, the full variable domain reads NAGVMQNPRHLVRRRGQEARLRCSPMKGHSHVYWYRQLPEEGLKFMVYLQKENIIDESGMPKERFSAEFPKEGPSILRIQQVVRGDSAAYFCASSPLTDEKLFFGSGTQLSVL.

The chain employs TRBV4-2 and TRBJ1-6; 8 positions match TRBD1. V gave up 1 base and J gave up 5 bases; unmatched junction bases: 10. CDR3 length equals 18 residues. CDR1 and CDR2 from the germline V gene are LGHNA and YNFKEQ. The CDR3 nucleotides read TGTGCCAGCAGCCAAGCCGGACAGGGCGACCCGAATAATTCACCCCTCCACTTT. Encoded protein: CASSQAGQGDPNNSPLHF.

This chain connects TRBV11-2 to TRBJ2-1, with D perhaps TRBD2 (5 bases). Deletions cut 5 bases from V and 0 bases from J, with 20 bases between. The germline V gene has CDR1 SGHAT and CDR2 FQNNGV. CDR3 length equals 18 residues. CDR3 bases: TGTGCCAGCAGCCCCGACGGGGTCAGAACGTTCTCCTACAATGAGCAGTTCTTC. This encodes CASSPDGVRTFSYNEQFF.

V and J are TRBV29-1 and TRBJ1-1, with 8 bases lining up with TRBD1. This CDR3 region has 14 residues. In germline, CDR1 is SQVTM, CDR2 ANQGSEA. V lost 4 bases and J lost 5; bases outside the gene matches: 9. CDR3 DNA sequence: TGCAGCGTTGCGACAGGGGTAAAAGGGACTGAAGCTTTCTTT. It codes for CSVATGVKGTEAFF.

The chain links TRBV19 to TRBJ2-3, with D possibly matching TRBD1 (6 bases). The CDR3 spans 16 residues. The germline CDR1 and CDR2 sequences are LNHDA and SQIVND (reference sequence). Trimming stripped 6 bases from V and 2 bases from J, with 18 bases between. CDR3 residues: CASSADRIENTDTQYF. CDR3 sequence (DNA): TGTGCCAGTAGCGCAGACAGGATAGAGAACACAGATACGCAGTATTTT.

The J gene is TRBJ2-3, the V gene TRBV4-2, with D perhaps matching TRBD2 (6 bases). This CDR3 spans 18 amino acids. Trimming cost V 0 bases and J 3 bases, with 19 bases left between them. Looked up from germline, CDR1 is LGHNA and CDR2 is YNFKEQ. CDR3 in amino acids: CASSQERIWGGGTDTQYF. The CDR3 DNA reads as TGTGCCAGCAGCCAAGAGAGGATTTGGGGAGGAGGAACAGATACGCAGTATTTT.

This clone was detected once. The chain carries TRBV28 and TRBJ1-4, with a possible D match to TRBD1 (6 bases). Trimming left V 4 bases short and J 8 bases short, with 20 bases between. This CDR3 contains 16 residues. The germline gives CDR1 MDHEN, CDR2 SYDVKM. Written as DNA, the CDR3 is TGTGCCAGCAGTTCCCCACCGACAGGATCGGGAGAAAAACTGTTTTTT. Protein: CASSSPPTGSGEKLFF.

The chain uses TRBV11-2 and TRBJ2-3, with D unresolved. V lost 1 base and J 6 bases, leaving 17 bases between the germline ends. The CDR3 spans 16 residues. Germline CDR1 reads SGHAT; CDR2 reads FQNNGV. DNA of the CDR3: TGTGCCAGCAGCTTAGGGTGGTCAGAATCAAAGGATACGCAGTATTTT. Its protein is CASSLGWSESKDTQYF.

As DNA, the CDR3 is TGTGCCAGCAGCTCACTCAAGGGGGAAAAACTGTTTTTT. It translates to CASSSLKGEKLFF. The rearrangement uses TRBV12-3 or TRBV12-4 and TRBJ1-4; D perhaps matches TRBD1 (5 bases). The V end lost 6 bases, the J end lost 8 bases, and 13 bases lay between the germline ends. The CDR3 totals 13 residues.

The chain employs TRBV18 and TRBJ2-7; 8 positions match TRBD1. Looked up from germline, CDR1 is KGHSH and CDR2 is LQKENI. The trim removed 2 bases at V and 4 bases at J, leaving 7 bases unmatched. The CDR3 extends over 15 amino acids. CDR3 nucleotide sequence: TGTGCCAGCTCACCATCGCCCAGGGGGCTGTACGAGCAGTACTTC. This sequence encodes CASSPSPRGLYEQYF.